Listed below are T cell receptor beta chains from one sample, sequenced in a study of blood T cells in healthy people across ages. TCRdb re-called the 5' RACE reads with MiXCR, one entry per CDR3 protein. The sample holds 750,000 to 950,000 distinct CDR3 sequences; 50% to 65% are singletons and the top ten take roughly two fifths. The sequencing sample was made of blood. The receptors shown here come from a man of 80 years or more in good health. CDR3s include the opening cysteine and the closing phenylalanine or tryptophan. Each record gives: J gene, clone size, D gene, V gene, CDR3 DNA, CDR3 protein. D genes are given only for firm matches. A row's size may be missing; if present it is once, few, many or a size class.

TRBJ1-2 | - | - | TRBV16 | TGTGCCAGCAGCCGAGAAACTTCTTCCTATGGCTACACCTTC | CASSRETSSYGYTF
TRBJ2-1 | - | - | TRBV11-3 | TGCCCGAGAGTGGGGGGGCCCTACAATGAGCAGTTCTTC | CPRVGGPYNEQFF
TRBJ2-7 | once | - | TRBV27 | TGTGCCAGCAGTTTAACGACACGGCCTCCCTACGAGCAGTACTTC | CASSLTTRPPYEQYF
TRBJ1-2 | - | - | TRBV5-6 | TGTGCCAGCAGCTTGGTGGGAGGGGCTAACTATGGCTACACCTTC | CASSLVGGANYGYTF
TRBJ1-6 | - | - | TRBV12-3/TRBV12-4 | TGTGCCAGCAGGTCTACAGGTGTTAATTCACCCCTCCACTTT | CASRSTGVNSPLHF
TRBJ2-5 | - | - | TRBV24-1 | TGTGCCACCAGTGATTTCACACAGGGAGAGACCCAGTACTTC | CATSDFTQGETQYF
TRBJ1-4 | few | TRBD1 | TRBV6-6 | TGTGCCAGCAGTTACACCGACAGGGGGGGAGAAAAACTGTTTTTT | CASSYTDRGGEKLFF
TRBJ1-1 | - | - | TRBV12-3/TRBV12-4 | TGTGCCAGCAGTCCGGACAGCGACCGCCCCGGGGGTTTCTTT | CASSPDSDRPGGFF
TRBJ2-7 | few | - | TRBV9 | TGTGCCAGCAGCCCATCCAGGGCGGGCGACACTTACGAGCAGTACTTC | CASSPSRAGDTYEQYF
TRBJ2-1 | - | TRBD1 | TRBV20-1 | TGCAGTGCTTCTCCGACAGGGAGTTTTTCCTACAATGAGCAGTTCTTC | CSASPTGSFSYNEQFF
TRBJ1-1 | - | - | TRBV20-1 | TGCAGTGCTCAAGACAGCTTGACTGGGAAAGCTTTCTTT | CSAQDSLTGKAFF
TRBJ2-7 | few | - | TRBV29-1 | TGCAGCGTTGAGACAGGAACCTACGAGCAGTACTTC | CSVETGTYEQYF
TRBJ2-5 | - | - | TRBV20-1 | TGCAGTGCTCCCCCAGGGGCGGGAGCCAACAATGAGCAGTACTTC | CSAPPGAGANNEQYF
TRBJ2-7 | - | - | TRBV5-1 | TGTGCCAGCAGCTTGGCCCCTAGCGAGAACTACGAGCAGTACTTC | CASSLAPSENYEQYF
TRBJ2-7 | few | TRBD2 | TRBV18 | TGTGCCAGCTCCAGGACTAGCGGGCCATCCTACGAGCAGTACTTC | CASSRTSGPSYEQYF
TRBJ2-6 | - | TRBD2 | TRBV10-1 | TGCGCCAGTGATAGACTAGCGGGAGCTGGGGCCAACGTCCTGACTTTC | CASDRLAGAGANVLTF
TRBJ1-6 | - | - | TRBV29-1 | TGCAGCGTATCCCTGGGCACAGGTACCCTCCACTTT | CSVSLGTGTLHF